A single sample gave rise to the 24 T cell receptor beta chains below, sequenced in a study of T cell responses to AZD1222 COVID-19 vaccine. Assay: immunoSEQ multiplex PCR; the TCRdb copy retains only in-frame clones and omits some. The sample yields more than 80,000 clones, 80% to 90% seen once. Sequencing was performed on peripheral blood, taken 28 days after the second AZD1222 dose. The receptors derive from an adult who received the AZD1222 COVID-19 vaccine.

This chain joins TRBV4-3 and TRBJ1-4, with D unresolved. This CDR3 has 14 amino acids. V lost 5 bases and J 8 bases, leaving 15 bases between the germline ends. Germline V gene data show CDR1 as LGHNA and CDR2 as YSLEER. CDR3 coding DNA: TGCGCCAGCAGCAAATACCTAGCGGGGGAAAAACTGTTTTTT. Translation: CASSKYLAGEKLFF.

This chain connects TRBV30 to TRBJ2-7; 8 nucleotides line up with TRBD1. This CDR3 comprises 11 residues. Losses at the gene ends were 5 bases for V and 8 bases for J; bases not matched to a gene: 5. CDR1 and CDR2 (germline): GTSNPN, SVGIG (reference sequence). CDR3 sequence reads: CAWGQGDKQYV. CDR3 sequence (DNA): TGTGCCTGGGGACAGGGAGATAAGCAGTACGTC.

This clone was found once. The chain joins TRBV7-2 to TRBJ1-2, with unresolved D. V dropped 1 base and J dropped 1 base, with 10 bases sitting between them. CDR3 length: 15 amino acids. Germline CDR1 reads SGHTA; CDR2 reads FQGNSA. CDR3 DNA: TGTGCCAGCAGCTTAGAACAGCTCCTTAACTATGGCTACACCTTC. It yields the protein CASSLEQLLNYGYTF.

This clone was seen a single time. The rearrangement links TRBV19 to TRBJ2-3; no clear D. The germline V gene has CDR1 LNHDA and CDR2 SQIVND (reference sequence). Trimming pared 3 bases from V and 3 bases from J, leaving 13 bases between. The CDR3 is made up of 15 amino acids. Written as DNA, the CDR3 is TGTGCCAGTAGTATCAACCAAGGGTGGACAGATACGCAGTATTTT. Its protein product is CASSINQGWTDTQYF. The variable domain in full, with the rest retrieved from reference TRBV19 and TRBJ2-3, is DGGITQSPKYLFRKEGQNVTLSCEQNLNHDAMYWYRQDPGQGLRLIYYSQIVNDFQKGDIAEGYSVSREKKESFPLTVTSAQKNPTAFYLCASSINQGWTDTQYFGPGTRLTVL.

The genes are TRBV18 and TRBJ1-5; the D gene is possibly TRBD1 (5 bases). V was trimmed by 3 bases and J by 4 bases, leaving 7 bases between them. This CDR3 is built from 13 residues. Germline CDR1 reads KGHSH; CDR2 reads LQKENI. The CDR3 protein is CASSPDRNQPQHF. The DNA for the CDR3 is TGTGCCAGCTCACCCGACAGAAATCAGCCCCAGCATTTT.

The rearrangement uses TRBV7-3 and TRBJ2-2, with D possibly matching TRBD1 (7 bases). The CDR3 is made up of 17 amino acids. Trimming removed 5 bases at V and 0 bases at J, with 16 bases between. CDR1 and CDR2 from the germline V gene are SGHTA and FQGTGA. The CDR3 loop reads CASSPTRGTANTGELFF. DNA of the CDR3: TGTGCCAGCAGCCCCACACGGGGGACAGCGAACACCGGGGAGCTGTTTTTT.

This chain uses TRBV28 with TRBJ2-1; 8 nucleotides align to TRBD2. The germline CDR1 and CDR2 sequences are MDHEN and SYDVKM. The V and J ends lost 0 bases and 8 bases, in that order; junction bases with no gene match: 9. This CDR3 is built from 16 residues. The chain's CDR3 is CASSLWWSGSSDEQFF. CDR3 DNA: TGTGCCAGCAGTTTATGGTGGAGCGGGAGTTCCGATGAGCAGTTCTTC. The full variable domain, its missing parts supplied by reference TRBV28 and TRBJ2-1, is DVKVTQSSRYLVKRTGEKVFLECVQDMDHENMFWYRQDPGLGLRLIYFSYDVKMKEKGDIPEGYSVSREKKERFSLILESASTNQTSMYLCASSLWWSGSSDEQFFGPGTRLTVL.

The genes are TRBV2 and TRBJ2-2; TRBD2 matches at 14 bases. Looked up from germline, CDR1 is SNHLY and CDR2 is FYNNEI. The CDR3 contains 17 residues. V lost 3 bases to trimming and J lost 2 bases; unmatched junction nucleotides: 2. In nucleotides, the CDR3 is TGTGCCAGCAGTGAGGGGACTAGCGGGGGTAACACCGGGGAGCTGTTTTTT. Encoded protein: CASSEGTSGGNTGELFF.

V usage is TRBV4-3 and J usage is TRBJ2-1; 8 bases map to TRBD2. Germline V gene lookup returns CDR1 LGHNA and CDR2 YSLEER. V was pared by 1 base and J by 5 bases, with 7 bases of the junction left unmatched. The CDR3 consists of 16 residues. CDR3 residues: CASSQGDAGGHNEQFF. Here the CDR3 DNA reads TGCGCCAGCAGCCAAGGTGACGCGGGGGGCCACAATGAGCAGTTCTTC.

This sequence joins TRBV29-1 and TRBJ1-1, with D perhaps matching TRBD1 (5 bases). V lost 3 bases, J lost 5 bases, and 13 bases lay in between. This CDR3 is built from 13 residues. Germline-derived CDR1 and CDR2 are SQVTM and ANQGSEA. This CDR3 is CSVDGDQGTEAFF. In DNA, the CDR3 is TGCAGCGTTGACGGGGACCAAGGGACTGAAGCTTTCTTT.

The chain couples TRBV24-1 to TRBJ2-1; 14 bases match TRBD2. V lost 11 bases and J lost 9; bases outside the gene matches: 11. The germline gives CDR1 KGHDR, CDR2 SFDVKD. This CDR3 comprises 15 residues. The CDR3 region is CAIAIPGLAGAEQFF. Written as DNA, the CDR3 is TGTGCCATCGCCATACCGGGACTAGCGGGAGCTGAGCAGTTCTTC.

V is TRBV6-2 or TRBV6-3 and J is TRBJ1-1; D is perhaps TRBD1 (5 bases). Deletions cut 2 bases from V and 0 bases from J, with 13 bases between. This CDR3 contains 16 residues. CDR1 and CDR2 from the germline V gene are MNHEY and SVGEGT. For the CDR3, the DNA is TGTGCCAGCAGTTACCCCGGGGGGGGGTTGAACACTGAAGCTTTCTTT. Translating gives CASSYPGGGLNTEAFF.

CDR3 region: CSVEVGGRSETQYF. CDR3 in DNA: TGCAGCGTTGAAGTTGGGGGAAGGTCGGAGACCCAGTACTTC. The rearrangement links TRBV29-1 to TRBJ2-5; D may match TRBD1 or TRBD2 (5 bases each). Germline loops: CDR1 SQVTM, CDR2 ANQGSEA. V lost 1 base, J lost 5 bases, and 14 bases lay in between. The CDR3 loop spans 14 amino acids.

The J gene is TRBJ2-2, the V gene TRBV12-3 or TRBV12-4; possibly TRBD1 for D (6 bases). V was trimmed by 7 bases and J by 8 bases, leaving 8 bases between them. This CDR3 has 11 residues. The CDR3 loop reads CASMRGGELFF. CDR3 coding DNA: TGTGCCAGCATGAGGGGGGGGGAGCTGTTTTTT.

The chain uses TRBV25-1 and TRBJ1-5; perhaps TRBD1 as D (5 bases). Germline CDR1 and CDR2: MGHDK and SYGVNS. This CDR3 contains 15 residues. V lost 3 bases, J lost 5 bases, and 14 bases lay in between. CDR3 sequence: CASSEAGRLDQPQHF. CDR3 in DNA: TGTGCCAGCAGTGAGGCAGGGAGGCTCGATCAGCCCCAGCATTTT.

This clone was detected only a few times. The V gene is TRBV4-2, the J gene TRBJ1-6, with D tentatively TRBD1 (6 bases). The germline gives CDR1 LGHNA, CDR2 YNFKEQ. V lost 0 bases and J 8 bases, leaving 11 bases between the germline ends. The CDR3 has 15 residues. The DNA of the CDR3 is TGTGCCAGCAGCCAAGACAGGGGTCGGGATTCACCCCTCCACTTT. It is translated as CASSQDRGRDSPLHF.

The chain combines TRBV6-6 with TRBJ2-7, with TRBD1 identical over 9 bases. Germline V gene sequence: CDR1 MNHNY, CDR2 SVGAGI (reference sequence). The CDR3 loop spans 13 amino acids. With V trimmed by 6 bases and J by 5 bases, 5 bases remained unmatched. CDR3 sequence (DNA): TGTGCCAGCAGACCCGGGACAGGGAACGAGCAGTACGTC. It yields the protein CASRPGTGNEQYV.

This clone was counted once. The CDR3, as DNA: TGTGCCAGCAGTTTATTGATGGGGCCCACAGGGTTCCAGGGCTTGGGGCATTATGGCTACACCTTC. Translation gives CASSLLMGPTGFQGLGHYGYTF. The chain recombines TRBV28 with TRBJ1-2, with D possibly matching TRBD1 (6 bases). This CDR3 is built from 22 residues. Looked up from germline, CDR1 is MDHEN and CDR2 is SYDVKM. V lost 1 base and J lost 5, with 35 bases in between.

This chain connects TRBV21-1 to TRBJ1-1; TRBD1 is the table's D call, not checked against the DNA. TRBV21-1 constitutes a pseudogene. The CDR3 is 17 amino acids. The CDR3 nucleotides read TGTGCCAGCAGCAAATTGGAAACAGGGTGGGTTGCGACTGAAGCTTTCTTT. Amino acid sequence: CASSKLETGWVATEAFF.

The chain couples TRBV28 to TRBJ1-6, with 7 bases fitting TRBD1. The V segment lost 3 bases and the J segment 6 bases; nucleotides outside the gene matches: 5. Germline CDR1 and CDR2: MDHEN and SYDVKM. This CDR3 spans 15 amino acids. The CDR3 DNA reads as TGTGCCAGCAGTTTGGCACAGGGGTTTAATTCACCCCTCCACTTT. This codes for CASSLAQGFNSPLHF.

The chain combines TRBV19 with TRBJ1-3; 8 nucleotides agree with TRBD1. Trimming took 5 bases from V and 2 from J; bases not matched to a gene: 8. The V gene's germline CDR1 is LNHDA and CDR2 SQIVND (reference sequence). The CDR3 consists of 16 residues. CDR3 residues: CASSPDAQGAGNTIYF. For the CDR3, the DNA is TGTGCCAGTAGTCCCGATGCACAGGGGGCTGGAAACACCATATATTTT.

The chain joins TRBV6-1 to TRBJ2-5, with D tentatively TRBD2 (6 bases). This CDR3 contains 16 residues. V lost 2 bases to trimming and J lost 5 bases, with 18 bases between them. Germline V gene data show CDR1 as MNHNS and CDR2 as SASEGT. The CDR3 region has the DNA TGTGCCAGCAGTGAACGGGACTCACCAGGTGGGGAGACCCAGTACTTC. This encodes CASSERDSPGGETQYF.

The CDR3 nucleotides read TGTGCCACCAGTGCCATGGAGACCCAGTACTTC. Amino acid sequence: CATSAMETQYF. The gene calls are TRBV24-1 and TRBJ2-5, with D unresolved. Per the germline V gene, CDR1 is KGHDR and CDR2 is SFDVKD. This CDR3 comprises 11 residues. V lost 5 bases to trimming and J lost 5 bases, with 5 bases between them.

CDR3 in amino acids: CASNPGRFTNYGYTF. The CDR3 bases are TGTGCCAGTAACCCTGGGAGATTTACTAACTATGGCTACACCTTC. The rearrangement uses TRBV19 and TRBJ1-2; unclear D gene. V shed 7 bases and J shed 0 bases, with 15 bases lying between them. This CDR3 comprises 15 residues. Per the germline V gene, CDR1 is LNHDA and CDR2 is SQIVND (reference sequence).